The 4 T cell receptor beta chains reported below all come from one sample, sequenced in a study of blood T cell repertoires in COVID-19. The repertoire was sequenced with immunoSEQ multiplex PCR; TCRdb's copy has only in-frame clones and lacks some. Of about 91,000 clones in the sample, 88% were seen once. The sample comprised peripheral blood. These receptors were taken from a woman of 80 years or more with active COVID-19.

V gene TRBV21-1 combines with J gene TRBJ2-1; the table's D gene call, TRBD1, was not cross checked with the DNA. TRBV21-1 is a known pseudogene. CDR3 size: 9 residues. CDR3 coding DNA: TGTGCCAGACAGACCTGTCTGTTCTTC. This gives the protein CARQTCLFF.

The chain joins TRBV23-1 to TRBJ1-4; TRBD1 agrees at 8 bases. TRBV23-1 is reported as an ORF; its role is uncertain. The CDR3 is 13 amino acids. J was trimmed by 6 bases and V by 3 bases; bases with no gene match: 0. The CDR3, as DNA: TGCGCCAGCAGTCAGGACAGGGATGAAAAACTGTTTTTT. Translation gives CASSQDRDEKLFF.

The V gene is TRBV29-1, the J gene TRBJ2-1; tentatively, D is TRBD1 (6 bases). V lost 4 bases and J lost 4, with 14 bases in between. Germline CDR1 and CDR2: SQVTM and ANQGSEA. CDR3 length: 14 residues. The CDR3 coding sequence is TGCAGCGTTGCCGGGACATCCCTATACAATGAGCAGTTCTTC. Protein product: CSVAGTSLYNEQFF.

V gene TRBV18 combines with J gene TRBJ2-7; TRBD2 aligns across 8 bases. Germline CDR1 is KGHSH and CDR2 is LQKENI. The CDR3 has 14 residues. Trimming took 4 bases from V and 5 from J; bases not matched to a gene: 7. This CDR3 is CASSLSGSPHEQYF. CDR3 bases: TGTGCCAGCTCACTAAGCGGGAGTCCCCACGAGCAGTACTTC.